This entry is about one T cell receptor (beta chain). The specificity of this receptor is unknown. Per-base quality was not reported, and no clone a single base away is much larger than it. This record comes from a study of blood T cell repertoires in COVID-19 (TCRdb year 2020). Describing the broader study: Samples from collaborators originated in the United States, Italy and Spain and spanned both the acute and convalescent phases of COVID-19. Nearly every sample came with metadata listing a de-identified subject ID, COVID-19 status, age in years and sex. Samples were obtained from the ongoing ImmuneRACE study (first 160 participants) and from over a thousand subjects provided by 6 global collaborators. The prospective study material was composed of cDNA or gDNA derived from T cells, B-cell-depleted T cells, or PBMCs. Where available, HLA class I and class II types were taken from metadata supplied by the sample provider and were not determined by assay-based typing. A freely available public database, intended as a resource for researchers studying the immune response to SARS-CoV-2, is where the repertoires were released. The dataset comprised deeply sampled blood TCRbeta repertoires from subjects exposed to, actively infected with, or recovered from COVID-19.

TCRbeta CDR3 regions were amplified from genomic DNA by means of the immunoSEQ Assay, a bias-controlled multiplex PCR. The authors processed their data as follows. Within the assay, amplification of reference gene primers was used to estimate how many nucleated cells each sample contained. To quantify the absolute abundance of each unique TCRbeta CDR3 rearrangement, sequence reads were collapsed and filtered. For each sample, productive Simpson clonality was calculated as the square root of Simpson's diversity index over productive rearrangements. The table comes from immuneACCESS by way of TCRdb, which keeps in-frame sequences with V and J called. Part of the clones is missing from these tables; in studies checked, under half for an unresolved V gene and the rest for unknown reasons. The DNA gave D and trimming, while V, J and clone size come from that table. The sample data list hundreds of thousands of clones, and almost 90% of these were observed just once. The top ten constitute over 12% of the sample.

Participants in the prospective study were aged about 18 to 95 years, lived in some 24 United States geographic areas, and enrolled through a virtual design. In the prospective study, participants were assigned to cohorts based on the clinical history participants reported in a screening survey and a study questionnaire. Exposed participants had been in contact, within 2 weeks of entering the study, with a person who had a PCR-confirmed or clinician-diagnosed case of COVID-19. Mobile phlebotomists in the prospective study collected whole blood, serum and a nasopharyngeal or oropharyngeal swab from every participant. Prospective study participants could optionally give additional blood draws and questionnaires over an approximately two-month period. Before DNA extraction, blood samples from the prospective study were shipped at room temperature or frozen. V and J are truncated by 4 bases and 2 bases respectively, leaving an intervening sequence of 14 bases. The CDR3 spans 15 residues, from the cysteine through the phenylalanine. Only CDR3 DNA is held: 45 bases, read in frame from base 1. Sequences SGHAT (CDR1) and FQNNGV (CDR2) are obtained from the germline V gene.

Overall results and qualifications from the work: Clinical and demographic metadata were provided uncurated, with the amount varying by source and participant.

This chain is built from TRBV11-2 and TRBJ2-5; matching of 6 bases hints at TRBD1 as the D gene. Sequenced: PBMCs or T cells enriched from blood (not recorded which). The clonotype was recovered from a man in his thirties or forties who had been exposed to COVID-19. At the DNA level, the sequence is TGTGCCAGCAGCTCGGTAGGGGGTGTTCAAGAGACCCAGTACTTC. It specifies CASSSVGGVQETQYF.